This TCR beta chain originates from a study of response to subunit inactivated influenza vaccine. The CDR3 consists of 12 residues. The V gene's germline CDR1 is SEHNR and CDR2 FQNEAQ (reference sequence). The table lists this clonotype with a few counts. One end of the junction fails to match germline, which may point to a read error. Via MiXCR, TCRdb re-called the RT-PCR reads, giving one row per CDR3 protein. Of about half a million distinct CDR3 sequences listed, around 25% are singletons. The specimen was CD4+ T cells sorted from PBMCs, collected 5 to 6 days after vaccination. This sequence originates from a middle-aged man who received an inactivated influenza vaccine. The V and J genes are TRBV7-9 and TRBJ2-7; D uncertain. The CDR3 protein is CASRLGVYEQYF. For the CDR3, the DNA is TGTGCCAGCAGATTAGGCGTGTACGAGCAGTACTTC.